The sequence of this TCR beta chain was determined in a study of beta chain features in type 1 diabetes. For the study at large: Patients did not differ from healthy donors in age, gender or cell yield.

cDNA synthesis used the whole RNA isolate, giving expressed TCRB sequences. TCRdb's table, derived via immunoSEQ multiplex PCR, lists solely in-frame clones and lacks some. The sample shows over 65,000 clones, roughly a third of them seen only once. Study-wide points: Moderate but significant shortening of TCRB CDR3s was recorded in all four CD4+ subsets from Type 1 diabetes patients.

This clone was detected a few times. As yet, its antigen is unknown. In germline, CDR1 is SGDLS, CDR2 YYNGEE. V lost 0 bases and J 1 base, leaving 5 bases between the germline ends. The CDR3 covers 14 residues. What was sequenced was stem cell memory CD4+ T cells from blood. This TCR came from a woman under 30 in good health. V is TRBV9 and J is TRBJ2-1; the D gene is possibly TRBD2 (5 bases). CDR3 nucleotides: TGTGCCAGCAGCGTAGCGGGATCCTACAATGAGCAGTTCTTC. Encoded protein: CASSVAGSYNEQFF.